Following are 24 T cell receptor beta chains from one sample sequenced in a study of Ad26.COV2.S vaccination and SARS-CoV-2 variants. This table comes from immunoSEQ multiplex PCR, and its TCRdb copy is limited to in-frame clones, with some not included. Altogether about 680,000 clones are present, around 89% being singletons, with the ten largest covering about 1.5%. Sample treatment: 15 to 20 received Ad26.COV2.S at low or high dose, single or two shots; roughly five received placebo; per-sample allocation not given. Samples were taken on day 63 after the first vaccine or placebo injection. This sample comprised peripheral blood, obtained in a trial of Ad26.COV2.S vaccine versus placebo. These receptors all come from a person between 18 and 59 years old who received the Ad26.COV2.S COVID-19 vaccine or a placebo.

The chain is built from TRBV30 and TRBJ1-6; D is undetermined. CDR3 length: 15 amino acids. Germline CDR1 is GTSNPN and CDR2 is SVGIG (reference sequence). V was pared by 0 bases and J by 4 bases, with 10 bases between. The CDR3 sequence is CAWSVRSAYNSPLHF. DNA of the CDR3: TGTGCCTGGAGTGTTCGGTCGGCATATAATTCACCCCTCCACTTT.

This chain uses TRBV5-6 with TRBJ1-4; D is ambiguous. The CDR3 sequence is 16 residues long. The germline V gene encodes CDR1 SGHDT and CDR2 YYEEEE. V was clipped by 0 bases and J by 0 bases, with 9 bases between them. The CDR3 sequence is CASSLEVGATNEKLFF. The CDR3 coding sequence is TGTGCCAGCAGCTTGGAAGTTGGGGCAACTAATGAAAAACTGTTTTTT.

The chain employs TRBV5-4 and TRBJ2-7, with 7 bases that match TRBD1. The CDR3 has 14 residues. The V and J ends lost 7 bases and 4 bases, in that order; junction bases with no gene match: 11. CDR1 is SGHNT, CDR2 YYREEE, per germline (reference sequence). The CDR3 sequence: CASQSGTDKYEQYF. The CDR3 region has the DNA TGTGCCAGCCAATCCGGGACAGACAAATACGAGCAGTACTTC.

The chain uses TRBV29-1 and TRBJ1-1; TRBD1 is a possible D gene (5 bases). Deletions cut 1 base from V and 0 bases from J, with 9 bases between. The germline gives CDR1 SQVTM, CDR2 ANQGSEA. The CDR3 has 14 residues. CDR3 sequence (DNA): TGCAGCGTTGAAGGGGGGGATATGAACACTGAAGCTTTCTTT. This encodes CSVEGGDMNTEAFF.

This chain uses TRBV6-5 with TRBJ1-1; D possibly corresponds to TRBD1 (5 bases). Trimming left V 0 bases short and J 1 base short, with 9 bases between. Germline CDR1 and CDR2: MNHEY and SVGAGI. CDR3 size: 15 residues. The CDR3 DNA reads as TGTGCCAGCAGTTACTCGCCGGACACGAACACTGAAGCTTTCTTT. Its translation is CASSYSPDTNTEAFF.

This chain links TRBV6-5 with TRBJ2-2; TRBD1 matches 10 bases. There are 14 residues in the CDR3. J was trimmed by 6 bases and V by 7 bases; bases with no gene match: 5. Germline V gives CDR1 MNHEY, CDR2 SVGAGI. This CDR3 reads CASTGTGVAGELFF. The DNA for the CDR3 is TGTGCCAGCACCGGGACAGGGGTCGCCGGGGAGCTGTTTTTT.

This chain connects TRBV7-9 to TRBJ1-6, with D tentatively TRBD1 (6 bases). Per the germline V gene, CDR1 is SEHNR and CDR2 is FQNEAQ (reference sequence). Trimming cost V 8 bases and J 10 bases, with 12 bases left between them. This CDR3 contains 12 residues. Written as DNA, the CDR3 is TGTGCCAGCGGTCTCGGGGGCTCACCCCTCCACTTT. This sequence encodes CASGLGGSPLHF.

This clone was seen only a few times. The J gene is TRBJ1-1, the V gene TRBV20-1, with unresolved D. From germline, CDR1 is DFQATT and CDR2 SNEGSKA (reference sequence). The CDR3 contains 12 residues. The V end lost 3 bases, the J end lost 6 bases, and 11 bases lay between the germline ends. CDR3 protein: CSASILGPEAFF. For the CDR3, the DNA is TGCAGTGCTAGTATTCTTGGTCCTGAAGCTTTCTTT.

V and J are TRBV11-2 and TRBJ1-4; TRBD1 aligns across 9 bases. Germline values: CDR1 SGHAT, CDR2 FQNNGV. Trimming took 1 base from V and 3 from J; bases not matched to a gene: 3. The CDR3 has 16 residues. DNA of the CDR3: TGTGCCAGCAGCTTAGCACAGGGGGCAGCTAATGAAAAACTGTTTTTT. This encodes CASSLAQGAANEKLFF.

The chain has TRBV27 and TRBJ2-1, with D possibly matching TRBD2 (6 bases). V shed 0 bases and J shed 0 bases, with 12 bases lying between them. The CDR3 is 17 amino acids. CDR1 and CDR2 from the germline V gene are MNHEY and SMNVEV (reference sequence). DNA of the CDR3: TGTGCCAGCAGTTTATCCGGCGGGACGGACTCCTACAATGAGCAGTTCTTC. This gives the protein CASSLSGGTDSYNEQFF.

V gene TRBV12-3 or TRBV12-4 combines with J gene TRBJ1-1; D not certain. The CDR3 contains 12 residues. The V gene lost 3 bases and the J gene lost 5 bases, with 7 bases spanning the gap. CDR3 DNA: TGTGCCAGCAGTTTTTCCCCTACTGAAGCTTTCTTT. It encodes CASSFSPTEAFF.

V usage is TRBV5-4 and J usage is TRBJ2-7; D uncertain. The CDR3 loop spans 13 amino acids. The V gene's germline CDR1 is SGHNT and CDR2 YYREEE (reference sequence). V was clipped by 0 bases and J by 6 bases, with 10 bases between them. CDR3 bases: TGTGCCAGCAGCTTGGCCGGTCCTTCCGAGCAGTACTTC. Its translation is CASSLAGPSEQYF. Based on the CDR3 plus reference TRBV5-4 and TRBJ2-7, the full variable domain is ETGVTQSPTHLIKTRGQQVTLRCSSQSGHNTVSWYQQALGQGPQFIFQYYREEENGRGNFPPRFSGLQFPNYSSELNVNALELDDSALYLCASSLAGPSEQYFGPGTRLTVT.

This clone was seen only a few times. The CDR3 region is CASSLVGDSYEQYF. CDR3 coding DNA: TGTGCCAGCAGCTTGGTGGGCGACTCCTACGAGCAGTACTTC. The J gene is TRBJ2-7, the V gene TRBV5-4; the D is unclear. The CDR3 is 14 amino acids. The V gene lost 0 bases and the J gene lost 0 bases, with 7 bases spanning the gap. Germline V gene data show CDR1 as SGHNT and CDR2 as YYREEE (reference sequence).

The chain combines TRBV6-4 with TRBJ2-3; D may be TRBD1 (6 bases). Trimming pared 4 bases from V and 0 bases from J, leaving 11 bases between. Per germline, CDR1 MRHNA and CDR2 SNTAGT. The CDR3 contains 15 residues. The CDR3 bases are TGTGCCAGCAGTGCAGGGGCCTTGAGCACAGATACGCAGTATTTT. It codes for CASSAGALSTDTQYF.

The chain has TRBV9 and TRBJ2-2; D remains unclear. Germline V gives CDR1 SGDLS, CDR2 YYNGEE. The CDR3 contains 14 residues. With 1 base removed from V and 2 bases from J, the gap between germline ends came to 6 bases. The CDR3 nucleotides are TGTGCCAGCAGCGTACCAGGAAACACCGGGGAGCTGTTTTTT. Translating it yields CASSVPGNTGELFF.

The rearrangement joins TRBV27 to TRBJ2-3; 9 nucleotides agree with TRBD2. The CDR3 spans 18 residues. The germline CDR1 and CDR2 sequences are MNHEY and SMNVEV (reference sequence). J lost 2 bases, V lost 0 bases, and 9 bases had no gene match. The CDR3 DNA is TGTGCCAGCAGTTTATCAGTTTGGCGGGGGGGATACACAGATACGCAGTATTTT. Translation gives CASSLSVWRGGYTDTQYF.

Remarks on this clone: The same CDR3 can be traced to other DNA sequences in this sample. The V gene is TRBV18, the J gene TRBJ1-1; 8 positions match TRBD1. Germline CDR1 reads KGHSH; CDR2 reads LQKENI. V dropped 3 bases and J dropped 3; count of bases not matched to a gene: 0. The CDR3 consists of 13 residues. CDR3 sequence (DNA): TGTGCCAGCTCACCGACAGGGGACACTGAAGCTTTCTTT. As protein: CASSPTGDTEAFF. Using reference TRBV18 and TRBJ1-1 for the parts outside the CDR3, the full variable domain is NAGVMQNPRHLVRRRGQEARLRCSPMKGHSHVYWYRQLPEEGLKFMVYLQKENIIDESGMPKERFSAEFPKEGPSILRIQQVVRGDSAAYFCASSPTGDTEAFFGQGTRLTVV.

This clone was observed many times. The sample has other DNA sequences that encode this CDR3 too. The chain recombines TRBV19 with TRBJ1-1, with 9 bases identical to TRBD1. The germline gives CDR1 LNHDA, CDR2 SQIVND (reference sequence). The CDR3 spans 16 residues. Unmatched junction bases numbered 6, after V lost 4 bases and J lost 0 bases. CDR3 nucleotide sequence: TGTGCCAGTAGTACTTTGGACAGGGGTCTGAACACTGAAGCTTTCTTT. This sequence encodes CASSTLDRGLNTEAFF.

V is TRBV6-5 and J is TRBJ1-2; D uncertain. This CDR3 region has 15 residues. Germline V gene lookup returns CDR1 MNHEY and CDR2 SVGAGI. V was trimmed by 2 bases and J by 4 bases, leaving 14 bases between them. DNA for the CDR3: TGTGCCAGCAGTTACGCGCCGGACGGAACCTATGGCTACACCTTC. Its protein is CASSYAPDGTYGYTF.

This clone turned up a few times. The CDR3 protein is CASSPDRVSGYTF. The CDR3 DNA reads TGTGCCAGCAGCCCGGACAGGGTGTCTGGCTACACCTTC. The J gene is TRBJ1-2, the V gene TRBV7-3, with 8 bases identical to TRBD1. Unmatched junction bases numbered 6, after V lost 5 bases and J lost 7 bases. Germline V lookup: CDR1 SGHTA, CDR2 FQGTGA. The CDR3 extends over 13 amino acids.

The chain links TRBV3-1 (or the pseudogene TRBV3-2) to TRBJ1-1; D not certain. Trimming pared 2 bases from V and 8 bases from J, leaving 12 bases between. The CDR3 is 13 residues long. The germline gives CDR1 LGHDT, CDR2 YNNKEL (reference sequence). The CDR3 sequence: CASSQLPNREAFF. As DNA, the CDR3 is TGTGCCAGCAGCCAACTCCCCAACAGAGAAGCTTTCTTT.

This clone has just a few counts. The V gene is TRBV27, the J gene TRBJ1-6, with D perhaps TRBD1 (5 bases). The CDR3 is 16 amino acids. The V end was cut by 6 bases, the J end by 7 bases, with 19 bases between. The germline V gene has CDR1 MNHEY and CDR2 SMNVEV (reference sequence). As DNA, the CDR3 is TGTGCCAGCAGGAGTCAGGGAGGAGTGGTAAATTCACCCCTCCACTTT. Amino acid sequence: CASRSQGGVVNSPLHF.

A few counts support this clone. The chain combines TRBV10-3 with TRBJ2-3, with 8 positions matching TRBD2. CDR1 is ENHRY, CDR2 SYGVKD, per germline. CDR3 length: 16 amino acids. Trimming took 4 bases from V and 2 from J; bases not matched to a gene: 8. The CDR3 DNA is TGTGCCATCAGTGCGGCTAGCGGGCGGGTCACAGATACGCAGTATTTT. It translates to CAISAASGRVTDTQYF.

This chain links TRBV5-1 with TRBJ1-2, with a tentative D call TRBD1 (5 bases). Germline V CDR1 and CDR2: SGHRS, YFSETQ. CDR3 length: 13 residues. V was pared by 2 bases and J by 3 bases, with 8 bases between. The CDR3 DNA reads TGCGCCAGCAGCTTTGGGGGAGACTATGGCTACACCTTC. This encodes CASSFGGDYGYTF.